This TCR beta chain is drawn from a study of cytomegalovirus exposure and HLA in healthy donors. Among the 90 to 150 subjects of the validation cohort, separate from the roughly 670-subject first cohort, were the donors. General study findings and limits: Reports showed the classifier diagnosing cytomegalovirus status with high specificity and sensitivity. A subsequent analysis found that TCR clusters from the first cohort also tended to co-occur in the approximately 130 validation repertoires, with under 95% of cluster scores above 0. Listed as cytomegalovirus-associated were 164 TCR beta chains.

There are 17 residues in the CDR3. Germline V gene sequence: CDR1 SGHAT, CDR2 FQNNGV. With V trimmed by 5 bases and J by 5 bases, 13 bases remained unmatched. Data came from immunoSEQ multiplex PCR; TCRdb stores just in-frame clones and leaves some out. The sample shows approximately 120,000 clones, roughly 90% of them seen only once. Concerning this clone itself: What it binds is not known.

The chain carries TRBV11-2 and TRBJ1-2; 11 bases line up with TRBD1. Sequencing input: PBMCs. The receptor comes from a woman aged 18-29 years in good health and CMV-seronegative. The CDR3 sequence: CASSNYKGDRGEYGYTF. The CDR3, as DNA: TGTGCCAGCAGCAATTATAAGGGGGACAGGGGGGAATATGGCTACACCTTC.